One sample yielded the 7 T cell receptor beta chains listed below, sequenced in a study of Graves' ophthalmopathy and Graves' hyperthyroidism. Investigators amplified TCR beta CDR3 regions from RNA transcripts. A first-round RT-PCR used HTBI primers, followed by a second-round multiplex PCR. TCRdb ran MiXCR on the multiplex PCR reads and lists one entry per CDR3 protein. The sample has a few hundred thousand distinct CDR3 sequences; just under 40% are singletons. Sequencing was carried out using peripheral blood or thyroid tissue (not recorded which). The source of these receptors is an adult man with Graves' hyperthyroidism.

There are a few counts of this clonotype. The chain links TRBV2 to TRBJ1-2, with 10 bases that match TRBD1. Germline lookup yields CDR1 SNHLY and CDR2 FYNNEI. This CDR3 region has 14 residues. V lost 5 bases to trimming and J lost 4 bases; unmatched junction nucleotides: 4. The CDR3 loop is CASSYGTGVYGYTF. The CDR3 region has the DNA TGTGCCAGCAGTTACGGGACAGGGGTCTATGGCTACACCTTC.

J is TRBJ2-2 and V is TRBV5-1; TRBD2 might be the D (6 bases). Germline loops: CDR1 SGHRS, CDR2 YFSETQ. The V gene lost 1 base and the J gene lost 1 base, with 20 bases spanning the gap. There are 19 residues in the CDR3. The CDR3 here is CASSLKGAAGIMNTGELFF. The DNA of the CDR3 is TGCGCCAGCAGCTTGAAGGGCGCGGCGGGGATTATGAACACCGGGGAGCTGTTTTTT.

The chain is built from TRBV12-3 or TRBV12-4 and TRBJ2-7; 9 bases fit TRBD1. With 6 bases clipped from V and 6 bases from J, the junction kept 3 bases outside the gene matches. The CDR3 sequence is 12 residues long. This CDR3 is CASRSTGGEQYF. The CDR3 coding sequence is TGTGCCAGCAGGTCGACAGGGGGCGAGCAGTACTTC.

V usage is TRBV5-4 and J usage is TRBJ1-1; D is uncertain. From germline, CDR1 is SGHNT and CDR2 YYREEE (reference sequence). The length of the CDR3 is 15 residues. V lost 4 bases and J lost 1, with 14 bases in between. The CDR3 is CASSVEAPTNTEAFF. The CDR3 nucleotides read TGTGCCAGCAGCGTTGAAGCCCCGACGAACACTGAAGCTTTCTTT.

This chain uses TRBV20-1 with TRBJ2-3, with TRBD2 matching over 7 bases. With V trimmed by 5 bases and J by 0 bases, 8 bases remained unmatched. CDR3 length: 15 amino acids. Germline V gives CDR1 DFQATT, CDR2 SNEGSKA (reference sequence). Here the CDR3 DNA reads TGCAGTGCTGGCCCTAGCGGTTATAGCACAGATACGCAGTATTTT. This sequence encodes CSAGPSGYSTDTQYF.

As regards this clonotype: The junction and the germline gene differ at one end; a read error may be behind it. The chain combines TRBV7-9 with TRBJ2-2, with no clear D. Germline V gene lookup returns CDR1 SEHNR and CDR2 FQNEAQ (reference sequence). This CDR3 region has 15 residues. The CDR3 sequence: CASSLDQARYQELLF. The CDR3 DNA follows: TGTGCCAGCAGCTTAGATCAGGCGCGATATCAGGAGCTGCTTTTT.

Comment on this clonotype: A much larger clone lies one base from this, so it may be a read error. J is TRBJ1-2 and V is TRBV28; TRBD1 agrees at 7 bases. Germline assignment: CDR1 MDHEN and CDR2 SYDVKM. The CDR3 runs to 12 residues. The CDR3 spells CAGRQGSYGYTF. CDR3 nucleotide sequence: TGTGCCGGCAGACAGGGCAGCTATGGCTACACCTTC.